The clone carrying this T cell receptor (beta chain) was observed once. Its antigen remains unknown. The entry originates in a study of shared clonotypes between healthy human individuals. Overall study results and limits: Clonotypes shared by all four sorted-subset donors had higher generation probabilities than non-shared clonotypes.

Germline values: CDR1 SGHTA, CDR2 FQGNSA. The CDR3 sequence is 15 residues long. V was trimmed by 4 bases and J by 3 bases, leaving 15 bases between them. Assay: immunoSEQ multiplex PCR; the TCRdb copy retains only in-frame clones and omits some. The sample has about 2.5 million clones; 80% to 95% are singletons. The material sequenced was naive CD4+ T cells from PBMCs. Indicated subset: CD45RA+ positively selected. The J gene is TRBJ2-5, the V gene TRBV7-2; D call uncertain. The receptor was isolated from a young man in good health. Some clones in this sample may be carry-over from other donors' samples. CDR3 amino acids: CASSSGMWIEETQYF. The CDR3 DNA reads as TGTGCCAGCAGCTCAGGCATGTGGATTGAAGAGACCCAGTACTTC.